This entry concerns a single T cell receptor beta chain. Using immunoSEQ multiplex PCR, the repertoire was profiled, and TCRdb retains in-frame clones only, with some absent. This table has under 120,000 clones, 75% to 90% appearing once. Germline-derived CDR1 and CDR2 are SGHNT and YYREEE (reference sequence). V lost 3 bases to trimming and J lost 2 bases; unmatched junction nucleotides: 4. There are 17 residues in the CDR3. This entry comes from a study of blood T cell repertoires in COVID-19. V gene TRBV5-4 combines with J gene TRBJ2-6, with TRBD1 matching over 11 bases. The source of this sequence is a woman aged 80 or older with acute or convalescent COVID-19. Sequences were obtained from peripheral blood. CDR3 nucleotides: TGTGCCAGCAGCTCCCCGGGACAGGGGGCTGGGGCCAACGTCCTGACTTTC. It yields the protein CASSSPGQGAGANVLTF. The full variable domain, its missing parts supplied by reference TRBV5-4 and TRBJ2-6, is ETGVTQSPTHLIKTRGQQVTLRCSSQSGHNTVSWYQQALGQGPQFIFQYYREEENGRGNFPPRFSGLQFPNYSSELNVNALELDDSALYLCASSSPGQGAGANVLTFGAGSRLTVL.